These 3 T cell receptor beta chains were sequenced from one sample in a study of shared clonotypes between healthy human individuals. This table comes from immunoSEQ multiplex PCR, and its TCRdb copy is limited to in-frame clones, with some not included. The table shows about 1.5 million clones, with 98% occurring only once. The sample comprised naive CD4+ T cells sorted from blood. Stated subset: CD45RA+ positively selected. Receptor source: a man aged 30 to 39 in good health.

The V and J genes are TRBV9 and TRBJ2-7, with D possibly being TRBD2 (7 bases). V was clipped by 0 bases and J by 2 bases, with 24 bases between them. The germline V gene encodes CDR1 SGDLS and CDR2 YYNGEE. The CDR3 consists of 19 residues. The CDR3 region has the DNA TGTGCCAGCAGCGTAGGAAGCGGACGGGGGGCAAACGAGGCCTACGAGCAGTACTTC. Translated: CASSVGSGRGANEAYEQYF.

The chain has TRBV4-1 and TRBJ2-1; a weak D match, TRBD2 (8 bases). This CDR3 is 16 amino acids long. The germline V gene has CDR1 MGHRA and CDR2 YSYEKL. Trimming stripped 2 bases from V and 6 bases from J, with 17 bases between. The CDR3 DNA is TGCGCCAGCAGCCAATTAGGGACTAGGGACAGCAATGAGCAGTTCTTC. This gives the protein CASSQLGTRDSNEQFF.

Of note for this clone: Other DNA variants within this sample encode the same CDR3. This chain links TRBV7-9 with TRBJ1-1; a weak D match, TRBD1 (6 bases). CDR1 and CDR2 (germline): SEHNR, FQNEAQ (reference sequence). This CDR3 spans 13 amino acids. Trimming took off 6 bases at V and 4 bases at J, with 12 bases between the two ends. CDR3 in amino acids: CASSLQGSTEAFF. The CDR3 DNA reads as TGTGCCAGCAGTTTACAGGGCAGCACTGAAGCTTTCTTT.